These T cell receptor beta chains were read from a single sample in a study of blood T cell repertoires in COVID-19. Assay used: immunoSEQ multiplex PCR; TCRdb lists only in-frame clones, some missing. This sample carries about 170,000 clones, more than 75% of them seen once, and the ten largest clones take around 0.63%. Sequencing was carried out using peripheral blood. The receptor source for this set is a man aged 55-75 years with COVID-19, enrolled during active disease. CDR3s include the opening cysteine and the closing phenylalanine or tryptophan. Fields, in order: CDR3 protein, V gene.

cdr3_aa: CASTTDRNTGELFF; v_call: TRBV27
cdr3_aa: CASSLRGALTQYF; v_call: TRBV12-3/TRBV12-4
cdr3_aa: CASREKEGRGMGNYGYTF; v_call: TRBV4-1
cdr3_aa: CASSLVKYEQYF; v_call: TRBV7-9
cdr3_aa: CASSYPRGLYQPQHF; v_call: TRBV6-2/TRBV6-3
cdr3_aa: CASSSRGLVNEKLFF; v_call: TRBV6-5
cdr3_aa: CSVTLRGGGQETQYF; v_call: TRBV29-1
cdr3_aa: CASSHPGQNSPPDGYTF; v_call: TRBV7-3
cdr3_aa: CASSLAALAGAGELFF; v_call: TRBV5-5
cdr3_aa: CASSLQRGPTEAFF; v_call: TRBV5-1
cdr3_aa: CASSPRTGAGTGELFF; v_call: TRBV5-1
cdr3_aa: CASSLGGSGRSYEQYF; v_call: TRBV5-4
cdr3_aa: CASSQDNQGYNEQFF; v_call: TRBV4-2
cdr3_aa: CASSLVVSGSSYEQYF; v_call: TRBV11-2
cdr3_aa: CASTSGGQSGQFF; v_call: TRBV28
cdr3_aa: CASSQDPLTSGVETQYF; v_call: TRBV4-2
cdr3_aa: CASSPTGRGETQYF; v_call: TRBV7-2
cdr3_aa: CASSSTGGTYNEQFF; v_call: TRBV5-1
cdr3_aa: CASSAGTGAFSGPRGDEQYF; v_call: TRBV11-3
cdr3_aa: CATSGIRGLENSPLHF; v_call: TRBV15
cdr3_aa: CASRTFGNSYGYTF; v_call: TRBV19
cdr3_aa: CASRELSGTGIVYEQYF; v_call: TRBV27
cdr3_aa: CASSRLQGVSEQYF; v_call: TRBV14
cdr3_aa: CASSPRQGPRNTEAFF; v_call: TRBV18
cdr3_aa: CASSLAASGGTVYSMIGELFF; v_call: TRBV7-8
cdr3_aa: CASSTDTYNEQFF; v_call: TRBV11-3
cdr3_aa: CASPETGGKNTIYF; v_call: TRBV21-1
cdr3_aa: CSIETSGRAAQYF; v_call: TRBV29-1
cdr3_aa: CASRDRGQHYGYTF; v_call: TRBV6-6
cdr3_aa: CASGSEGGQNNEQFF; v_call: TRBV12-5
cdr3_aa: CSVLPGLAGDTQYF; v_call: TRBV29-1
cdr3_aa: CASSLDARGSTEAFF; v_call: TRBV7-2
cdr3_aa: CASRPLRYEQYF; v_call: TRBV5-8
cdr3_aa: CASSLTQGITEAFF; v_call: TRBV7-9
cdr3_aa: CASSQGLGANYEQYF; v_call: TRBV3-1/TRBV3-2
cdr3_aa: CASSRYRDQGQPQHF; v_call: TRBV6-2/TRBV6-3
cdr3_aa: CASSLGQGFGYTF; v_call: TRBV12-3/TRBV12-4
cdr3_aa: CASSLTGGYQETQYF; v_call: TRBV6-2/TRBV6-3
cdr3_aa: CATSQGLAEQETQYF; v_call: TRBV15
cdr3_aa: CSASEGADEKLFF; v_call: TRBV20-1